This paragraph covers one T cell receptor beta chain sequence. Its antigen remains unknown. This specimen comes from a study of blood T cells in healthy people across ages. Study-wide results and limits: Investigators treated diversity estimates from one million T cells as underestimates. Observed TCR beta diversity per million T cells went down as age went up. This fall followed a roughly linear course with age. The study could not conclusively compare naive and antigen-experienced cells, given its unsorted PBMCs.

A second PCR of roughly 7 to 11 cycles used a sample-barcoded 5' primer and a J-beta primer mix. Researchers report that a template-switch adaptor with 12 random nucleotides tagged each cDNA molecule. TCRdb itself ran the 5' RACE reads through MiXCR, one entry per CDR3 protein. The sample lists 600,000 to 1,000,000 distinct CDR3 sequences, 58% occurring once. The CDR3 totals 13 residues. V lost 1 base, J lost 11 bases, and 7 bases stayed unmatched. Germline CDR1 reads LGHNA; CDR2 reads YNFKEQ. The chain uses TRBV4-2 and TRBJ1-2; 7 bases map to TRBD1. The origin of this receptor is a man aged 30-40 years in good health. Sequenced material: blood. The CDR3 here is CASSQVLGQLYTF. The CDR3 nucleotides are TGTGCCAGCAGCCAAGTTCTGGGACAGCTTTACACCTTC.